Sequencing of this TCR beta chain was carried out in a study of blood T cell repertoires in COVID-19. Overall study: Sites in the United States, Italy and Spain provided acute and convalescent COVID-19 samples. The cDNA or gDNA used as material had been derived from T cells, B-cell-depleted T cells, or PBMCs.

Methods used by the authors: Researchers report that nucleated cell counts were estimated from reference gene primer amplification. Generated by immunoSEQ multiplex PCR, the TCRdb table keeps only in-frame clones and is missing some. That table gives V, J and clone size, and the DNA gave D and trimming. The sample carries a few hundred thousand clones, around 84% recorded once. The CDR3 spans 16 residues. Trimming took 3 bases from V and 5 from J; bases not matched to a gene: 11. The germline V gene encodes CDR1 MGHRA and CDR2 YSYEKL. V gene TRBV4-1 combines with J gene TRBJ2-7, with 9 bases identical to TRBD1. The receptor was isolated from a man aged 50 to 60 with acute or convalescent COVID-19. The sequencing sample was made of peripheral blood. Written as DNA, the CDR3 is TGCGCCAGCAGCCAGAGAGTCACAGGGGGCCTGCACGAGCAGTACTTC. Its protein product is CASSQRVTGGLHEQYF.